There are many counts of the clone carrying this T cell receptor beta chain. No antigen is known for it. The CDR3 end lies 3 residues beyond the end of the read and is filled in from the germline J gene. After removal of 3 bases from V and 7 bases from J, the junction contained 2 bases not matched to a gene. Germline assignment: CDR1 SGHAT and CDR2 FQNNGV. The CDR3 has 13 amino acids. The sample belongs to a study of T cell clonality in common variable immunodeficiency. Blood samples were heparinized, roughly 5 to 9 ml per donor. Repertoires were generated with immunoSEQ multiplex PCR, while TCRdb's copy carries only in-frame clones and drops some. Observed in the sample are 52,000 or so clones, none of them singletons. Study conclusions and caveats: CVID subjects shared fewer TCRbeta clones than healthy controls did. Common variable immunodeficiency TCR beta sequences reportedly had fewer deletions and N-nucleotide insertions. What drives increased CVID clonality needs T cell subpopulation sequencing.

This clonotype originated in a person between 18 and 70 years old in good health. This rearrangement joins TRBV11-2 to TRBJ2-1; 8 positions agree with TRBD2. Sample: peripheral blood mononuclear cells. The CDR3 here is CASSFGRGNEQFF. Partial CDR3 DNA: TGTGCCAGCAGCTTCGGGAGGGGAAATGAG.